The 20 T cell receptor beta chains listed next were all sequenced from one sample in a study of T cell responses to AZD1222 COVID-19 vaccine. Repertoires were generated with immunoSEQ multiplex PCR, while TCRdb's copy carries only in-frame clones and drops some. This sample yields roughly 200,000 clones, of which roughly nine tenths are seen a single time; about 1.7% belongs to the top ten. The sample was peripheral blood, taken 28 days after the second AZD1222 dose. These receptors were taken from an adult who received the AZD1222 COVID-19 vaccine.

The chain has TRBV20-1 and TRBJ1-1, with D unclear. V lost 3 bases, J lost 2 bases, and 13 bases lay in between. CDR3 length: 14 residues. Germline-derived CDR1 and CDR2 are DFQATT and SNEGSKA (reference sequence). CDR3 sequence reads: CSASAPEGNTEAFF. The CDR3 DNA reads as TGCAGTGCTAGTGCACCGGAGGGAAACACTGAAGCTTTCTTT.

The chain carries TRBV13 and TRBJ2-5, with TRBD1 matching 7 bases. The CDR3 sequence is 13 residues long. Germline trimming cut 5 bases from V and 5 bases from J; bases unmatched to any gene: 5. In germline, CDR1 is PRHDT, CDR2 FYEKMQ (reference sequence). CDR3: CASSRQGRETQYF. The DNA for the CDR3 is TGTGCCAGCAGCCGACAGGGCCGTGAGACCCAGTACTTC. Based on the CDR3 plus reference TRBV13 and TRBJ2-5, the full variable domain is AAGVIQSPRHLIKEKRETATLKCYPIPRHDTVYWYQQGPGQDPQFLISFYEKMQSDKGSIPDRFSAQQFSDYHSELNMSSLELGDSALYFCASSRQGRETQYFGPGTRLLVL.

J is TRBJ1-2 and V is TRBV27; weak D call: TRBD1 (6 bases). This CDR3 is 13 amino acids long. Germline CDR1 MNHEY, CDR2 SMNVEV (reference sequence). V was clipped by 6 bases and J by 5 bases, with 13 bases between them. The CDR3 sequence: CASRTDSAYGYTF. CDR3 in DNA: TGTGCCAGCAGAACGGACAGCGCGTATGGCTACACCTTC.

J is TRBJ1-1 and V is TRBV5-1, with D unresolved. The V gene's germline CDR1 is SGHRS and CDR2 YFSETQ. This CDR3 comprises 14 residues. The V and J ends lost 0 bases and 3 bases respectively, with 9 bases between them. Here the CDR3 reads CASSLGAVDTEAFF. In DNA form, the CDR3 reads TGCGCCAGCAGCTTGGGGGCCGTGGACACTGAAGCTTTCTTT.

The CDR3 protein is CASPNGGEEKLFF. In DNA form, the CDR3 reads TGTGCCAGCCCTAACGGGGGAGAAGAAAAACTGTTTTTT. V is TRBV7-9 and J is TRBJ1-4, with D maybe TRBD1 (5 bases). The CDR3 is made up of 13 amino acids. Per germline, CDR1 SEHNR and CDR2 FQNEAQ (reference sequence). Trimming stripped 8 bases from V and 8 bases from J, with 15 bases between. The variable domain in full, completed from reference TRBV7-9 and TRBJ1-4, reads DTGVSQNPRHKITKRGQNVTFRCDPISEHNRLYWYRQTLGQGPEFLTYFQNEAQLEKSRLLSDRFSAERPKGSFSTLEIQRTEQGDSAMYLCASPNGGEEKLFFGSGTQLSVL.

The chain joins TRBV12-3 or TRBV12-4 to TRBJ2-5, with unresolved D. The V end was cut by 3 bases, the J end by 5 bases, with 4 bases between. There are 11 residues in the CDR3. The CDR3, as DNA: TGTGCCAGCAGTTTTCATGAGACCCAGTACTTC. This sequence encodes CASSFHETQYF.

The chain couples TRBV6-5 to TRBJ1-6; 7 bases line up with TRBD1. This CDR3 has 15 amino acids. V gave up 6 bases and J gave up 5 bases; unmatched junction bases: 7. Germline lookup yields CDR1 MNHEY and CDR2 SVGAGI. Here the CDR3 reads CASRLGQRDNSPLHF. CDR3 DNA: TGTGCCAGCAGATTGGGACAGAGAGATAATTCACCCCTCCACTTT.

This clone was seen once. The chain uses TRBV6-2 or TRBV6-3 and TRBJ2-1; D call uncertain. Trimming cost V 5 bases and J 1 base, with 12 bases left between them. The CDR3 loop spans 15 amino acids. Looked up from germline, CDR1 is MNHEY and CDR2 is SVGEGT. The CDR3 DNA follows: TGTGCCAGCAGTGACCTCCCTTTATCCTACAATGAGCAGTTCTTC. It translates to CASSDLPLSYNEQFF.

The chain joins TRBV12-3 or TRBV12-4 to TRBJ1-4; 9 bases map to TRBD1. CDR3 length: 13 amino acids. Germline trimming cut 6 bases from V and 4 bases from J; bases unmatched to any gene: 0. CDR3 loop: CASRTGGNEKLFF. The CDR3 coding sequence is TGTGCCAGCAGGACAGGGGGTAATGAAAAACTGTTTTTT.

The rearrangement links TRBV14 to TRBJ2-2, with no clear D. Trimming cost V 1 base and J 1 base, with 13 bases left between them. CDR3 length: 17 residues. Germline loops: CDR1 SGHDN, CDR2 FVKESK. CDR3 region: CASSQVWGAGNTGELFF. In DNA, the CDR3 is TGTGCCAGCAGCCAAGTATGGGGTGCAGGGAACACCGGGGAGCTGTTTTTT.

The chain combines TRBV19 with TRBJ2-5; TRBD1 is a possible D gene (5 bases). Per the germline V gene, CDR1 is LNHDA and CDR2 is SQIVND (reference sequence). V lost 8 bases and J 6 bases, leaving 13 bases between the germline ends. This CDR3 is 12 amino acids long. The CDR3 DNA reads TGTGCCAGTCGCAACTCAGGGAAGACCCAGTACTTC. This encodes CASRNSGKTQYF.

This rearrangement joins TRBV6-6 to TRBJ2-7; 7 bases fit TRBD1. The CDR3 contains 13 residues. Unmatched junction bases numbered 3, after V lost 6 bases and J lost 1 base. Germline V CDR1 and CDR2: MNHNY, SVGAGI (reference sequence). The CDR3 bases are TGTGCCAGCAGGCACAGGGGATCCTACGAGCAGTACTTC. It codes for CASRHRGSYEQYF.

This clone showed up just once. This chain connects TRBV14 to TRBJ1-3; weak D call: TRBD1 (6 bases). The CDR3 extends over 17 amino acids. V was clipped by 4 bases and J by 2 bases, with 18 bases between them. Germline V gene data show CDR1 as SGHDN and CDR2 as FVKESK. CDR3 residues: CASSPYGRRQAGNTIYF. The CDR3 coding sequence is TGTGCCAGCAGCCCATACGGAAGGCGACAGGCTGGAAACACCATATATTTT.

This chain joins TRBV18 and TRBJ1-4; D unclear. Trimming pared 4 bases from V and 6 bases from J, leaving 9 bases between. The CDR3 loop spans 13 amino acids. Germline lookup yields CDR1 KGHSH and CDR2 LQKENI. DNA of the CDR3: TGTGCCAGCTCACGGGCAGGCGATGAAAAACTGTTTTTT. Translated, it gives CASSRAGDEKLFF.

In its sample, this clone was seen a few times. J is TRBJ1-3 and V is TRBV6-5; D unresolved. The germline CDR1 and CDR2 sequences are MNHEY and SVGAGI. The CDR3 is 13 residues long. The ends were cut back, 6 bases at V and 3 bases at J, with 9 bases in the middle. The CDR3 DNA follows: TGTGCCAGCAGAGACCTCTATGGAAACACCATATATTTT. This encodes CASRDLYGNTIYF.

The chain couples TRBV5-6 to TRBJ1-1; a weak D match, TRBD1 (5 bases). In germline, CDR1 is SGHDT, CDR2 YYEEEE. Trimming removed 3 bases at V and 3 bases at J, with 12 bases between. This CDR3 is built from 14 residues. In DNA form, the CDR3 reads TGTGCCAGCAGCTGGACAAAGGGTTACACTGAAGCTTTCTTT. Translated: CASSWTKGYTEAFF.

The chain combines TRBV6-5 with TRBJ1-6, with D unclear. V lost 6 bases to trimming and J lost 7 bases, with 10 bases between them. This CDR3 contains 13 residues. The germline CDR1 and CDR2 sequences are MNHEY and SVGAGI. CDR3 sequence: CASRSDGNSPLHF. In DNA form, the CDR3 reads TGTGCCAGCAGGTCCGATGGGAATTCACCCCTCCACTTT.

The J gene is TRBJ2-1, the V gene TRBV11-2, with D perhaps TRBD1 or TRBD2 (5 bases each). The CDR3 consists of 16 residues. CDR1 and CDR2 from the germline V gene are SGHAT and FQNNGV. The V gene lost 4 bases and the J gene lost 4 bases, with 17 bases spanning the gap. CDR3 protein: CASSWSGTGKYNEQFF. The CDR3 nucleotides read TGTGCCAGCAGCTGGTCCGGGACCGGGAAGTACAATGAGCAGTTCTTC.

The rearrangement uses TRBV14 and TRBJ2-1, with D perhaps matching TRBD2 (5 bases). The V end was cut by 0 bases, the J end by 4 bases, with 13 bases between. CDR1 SGHDN and CDR2 FVKESK come from the germline V gene. This CDR3 comprises 16 residues. DNA for the CDR3: TGTGCCAGCAGCCAAGACGCGGGCACCATATACAATGAGCAGTTCTTC. Encoded protein: CASSQDAGTIYNEQFF.

V gene TRBV6-5 combines with J gene TRBJ2-7; D is perhaps TRBD1 (6 bases). V lost 7 bases, J lost 5 bases, and 18 bases lay in between. The CDR3 has 14 amino acids. The germline V gene has CDR1 MNHEY and CDR2 SVGAGI. CDR3 sequence reads: CASTRTDIVHEQYF. The CDR3 DNA reads as TGTGCCAGCACCAGGACAGATATCGTCCACGAGCAGTACTTC.